This T cell receptor (beta chain) was identified in a study of blood T cell repertoires in COVID-19. Germline CDR1 and CDR2: SGHTA and FQGNSA. The CDR3 is made up of 15 amino acids. The V gene end was trimmed by 4 bases and the J gene end by 1 base; junction bases not matched to a gene: 2. TCRdb's table, derived via immunoSEQ multiplex PCR, lists solely in-frame clones and lacks some. The sample yields roughly 230,000 clones, roughly four fifths seen once. This sequence was found in a man aged 50 or older who had recovered from COVID-19. The sample consisted of PBMCs or T cells enriched from blood (not recorded which). The gene calls are TRBV7-2 and TRBJ2-3; 10 bases fit TRBD1. The CDR3 spells CASSSGQGGTDTQYF. The CDR3 DNA sequence: TGTGCCAGCAGCTCTGGACAGGGGGGCACAGATACGCAGTATTTT.